This entry is about one T cell receptor beta chain. The antigen is not known. CDR1 and CDR2 from the germline V gene are SGHTA and FQGNSA. The CDR3 is 14 amino acids. With 4 bases removed from V and 9 bases from J, the gap between germline ends came to 16 bases. The data are from a study of blood T cells in healthy people across ages. Notes on the study in general: It was held that the diversity estimates obtained from one million T cells were underestimates. Naive T cell percentage and TCR beta diversity correlated strongly.

Together with a sample-barcoded 5' primer, a J-beta primer mix was included in a second PCR lasting roughly 6 to 12 cycles. TCRdb re-called the 5' RACE reads with MiXCR, one entry per CDR3 protein. The sample records fewer than 2 million distinct CDR3 sequences, roughly two fifths being singletons. Sequenced input: blood. The chain has TRBV7-2 and TRBJ2-1; D ambiguous. The receptor was isolated from a human donor in good health. Here the CDR3 reads CASSSSPFSTEQFF. CDR3 DNA: TGTGCCAGCAGCTCCAGCCCCTTCAGTACTGAGCAGTTCTTC.